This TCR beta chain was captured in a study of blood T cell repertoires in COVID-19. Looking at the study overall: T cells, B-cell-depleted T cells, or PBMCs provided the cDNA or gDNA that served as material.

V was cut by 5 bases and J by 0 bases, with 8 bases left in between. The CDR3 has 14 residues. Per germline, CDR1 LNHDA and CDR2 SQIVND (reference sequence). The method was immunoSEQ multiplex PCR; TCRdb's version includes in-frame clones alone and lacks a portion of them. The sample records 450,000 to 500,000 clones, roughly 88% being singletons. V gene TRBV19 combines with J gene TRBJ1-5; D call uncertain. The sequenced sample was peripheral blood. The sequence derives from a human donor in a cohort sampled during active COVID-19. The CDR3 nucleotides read TGTGCCAGTAGTCGGAGATATAGCAATCAGCCCCAGCATTTT. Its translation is CASSRRYSNQPQHF.